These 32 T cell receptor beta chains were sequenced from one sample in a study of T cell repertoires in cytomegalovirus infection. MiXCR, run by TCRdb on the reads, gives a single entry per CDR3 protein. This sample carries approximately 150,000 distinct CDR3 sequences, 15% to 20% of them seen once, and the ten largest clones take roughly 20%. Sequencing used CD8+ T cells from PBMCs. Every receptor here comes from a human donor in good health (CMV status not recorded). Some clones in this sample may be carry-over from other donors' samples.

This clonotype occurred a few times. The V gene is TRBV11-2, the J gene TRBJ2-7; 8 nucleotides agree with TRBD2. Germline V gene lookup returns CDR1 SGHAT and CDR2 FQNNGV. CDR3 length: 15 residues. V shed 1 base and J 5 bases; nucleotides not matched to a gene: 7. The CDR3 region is CASSLAGTREHEQYF. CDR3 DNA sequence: TGTGCCAGCAGCTTAGCTGGGACTAGGGAACACGAGCAGTACTTC.

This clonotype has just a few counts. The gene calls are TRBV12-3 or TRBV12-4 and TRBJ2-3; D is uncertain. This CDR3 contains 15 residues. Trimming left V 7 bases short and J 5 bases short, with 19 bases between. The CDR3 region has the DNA TGTGCCAGCACCGCGTACGGCTTGTCCTTAGATACGCAGTATTTT. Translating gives CASTAYGLSLDTQYF.

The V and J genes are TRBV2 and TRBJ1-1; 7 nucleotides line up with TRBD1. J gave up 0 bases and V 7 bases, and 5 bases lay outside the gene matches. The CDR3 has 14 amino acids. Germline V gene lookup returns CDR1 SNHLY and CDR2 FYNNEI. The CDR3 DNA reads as TGTGCCAGCATCGGACAGGAACTGAACACTGAAGCTTTCTTT. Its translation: CASIGQELNTEAFF.

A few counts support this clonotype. The CDR3 protein is CATSDFGRDNEQFF. The CDR3 DNA sequence: TGTGCCACCAGTGATTTCGGCAGGGACAATGAGCAGTTCTTC. The V and J genes are TRBV24-1 and TRBJ2-1, with a tentative D call TRBD1 (5 bases). CDR1 KGHDR and CDR2 SFDVKD come from the germline V gene. CDR3 length: 14 amino acids. V lost 1 base, J lost 5 bases, and 8 bases lay in between.

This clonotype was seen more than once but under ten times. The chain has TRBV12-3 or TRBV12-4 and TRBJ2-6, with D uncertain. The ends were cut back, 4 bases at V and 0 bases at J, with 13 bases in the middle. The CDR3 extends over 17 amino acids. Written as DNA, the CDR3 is TGTGCCAGCAGTTACGGCAGGTTCAGCTCTGGGGCCAACGTCCTGACTTTC. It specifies CASSYGRFSSGANVLTF.

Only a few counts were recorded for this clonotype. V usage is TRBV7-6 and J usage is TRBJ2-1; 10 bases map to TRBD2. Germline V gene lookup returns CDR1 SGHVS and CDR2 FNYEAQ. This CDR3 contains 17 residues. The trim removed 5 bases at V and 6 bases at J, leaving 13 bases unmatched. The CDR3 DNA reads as TGTGCCAGCAGCCCTCGGGCCGGGACTAGCGCCCCCAATGAGCAGTTCTTC. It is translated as CASSPRAGTSAPNEQFF.

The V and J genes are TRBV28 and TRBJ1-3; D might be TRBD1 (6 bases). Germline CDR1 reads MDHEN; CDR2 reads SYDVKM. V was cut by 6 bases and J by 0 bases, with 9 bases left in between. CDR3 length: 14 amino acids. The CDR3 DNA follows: TGTGCCAGCAGGGACAGCAGCTCTGGAAACACCATATATTTT. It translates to CASRDSSSGNTIYF. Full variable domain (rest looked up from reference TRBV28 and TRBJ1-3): DVKVTQSSRYLVKRTGEKVFLECVQDMDHENMFWYRQDPGLGLRLIYFSYDVKMKEKGDIPEGYSVSREKKERFSLILESASTNQTSMYLCASRDSSSGNTIYFGEGSWLTVV.

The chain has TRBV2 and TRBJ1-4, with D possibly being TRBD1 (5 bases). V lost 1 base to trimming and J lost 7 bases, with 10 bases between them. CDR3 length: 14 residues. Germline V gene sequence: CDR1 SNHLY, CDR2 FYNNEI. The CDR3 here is CASSEGRALEKLFF. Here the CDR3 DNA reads TGTGCCAGCAGTGAAGGCAGGGCCCTTGAAAAACTGTTTTTT.

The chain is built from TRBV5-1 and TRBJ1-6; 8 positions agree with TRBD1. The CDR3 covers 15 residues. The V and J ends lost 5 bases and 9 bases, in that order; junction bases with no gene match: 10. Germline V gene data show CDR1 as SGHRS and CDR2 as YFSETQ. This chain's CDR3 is CASRRDRSNSSPLHF. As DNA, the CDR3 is TGCGCCAGCAGGCGGGACAGGTCAAATAGTTCACCCCTCCACTTT. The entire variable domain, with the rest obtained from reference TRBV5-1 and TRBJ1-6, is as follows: KAGVTQTPRYLIKTRGQQVTLSCSPISGHRSVSWYQQTPGQGLQFLFEYFSETQRNKGNFPGRFSGRQFSNSRSEMNVSTLELGDSALYLCASRRDRSNSSPLHFGNGTRLTVT.

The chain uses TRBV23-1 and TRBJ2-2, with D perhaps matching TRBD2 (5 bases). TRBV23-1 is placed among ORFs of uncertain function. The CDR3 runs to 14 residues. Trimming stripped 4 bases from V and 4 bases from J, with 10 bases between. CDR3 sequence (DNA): TGCGCCAGCAGTCTTGGACTGGGCACCGGGGAGCTGTTTTTT. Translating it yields CASSLGLGTGELFF.

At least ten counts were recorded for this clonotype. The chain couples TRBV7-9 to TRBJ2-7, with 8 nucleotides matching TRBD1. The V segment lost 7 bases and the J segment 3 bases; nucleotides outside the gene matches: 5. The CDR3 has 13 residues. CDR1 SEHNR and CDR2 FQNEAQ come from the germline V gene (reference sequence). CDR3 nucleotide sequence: TGTGCCAGCACAGGGGGCGTCGGCTACGAGCAGTACTTC. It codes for CASTGGVGYEQYF.

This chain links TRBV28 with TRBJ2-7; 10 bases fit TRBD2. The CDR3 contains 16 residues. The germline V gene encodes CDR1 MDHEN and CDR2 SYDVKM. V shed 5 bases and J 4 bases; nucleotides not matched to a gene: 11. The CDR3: CASSLETSGYSYEQYF. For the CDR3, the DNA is TGTGCCAGCAGTCTAGAGACTAGCGGGTATTCTTACGAGCAGTACTTC.

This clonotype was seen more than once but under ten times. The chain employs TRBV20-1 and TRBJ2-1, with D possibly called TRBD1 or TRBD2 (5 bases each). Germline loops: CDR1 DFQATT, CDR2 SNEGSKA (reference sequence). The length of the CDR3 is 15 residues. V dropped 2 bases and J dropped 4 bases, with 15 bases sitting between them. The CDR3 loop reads CSARSGTGIYNEQFF. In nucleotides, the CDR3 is TGCAGTGCTAGATCCGGGACGGGGATTTACAATGAGCAGTTCTTC.

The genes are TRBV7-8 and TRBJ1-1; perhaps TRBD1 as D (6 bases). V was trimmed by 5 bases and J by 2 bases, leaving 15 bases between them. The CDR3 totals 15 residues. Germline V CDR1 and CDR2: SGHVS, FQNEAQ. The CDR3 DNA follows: TGTGCCAGCAGCGTCCCGGGACAACCCAACACTGAAGCTTTCTTT. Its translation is CASSVPGQPNTEAFF.

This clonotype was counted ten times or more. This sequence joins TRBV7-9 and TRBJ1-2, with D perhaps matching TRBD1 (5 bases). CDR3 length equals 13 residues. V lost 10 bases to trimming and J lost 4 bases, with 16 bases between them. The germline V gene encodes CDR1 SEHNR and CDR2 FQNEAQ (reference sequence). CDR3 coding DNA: TGTGCCACCCAAATAGGACATGGCTATGGCTACACCTTC. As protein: CATQIGHGYGYTF. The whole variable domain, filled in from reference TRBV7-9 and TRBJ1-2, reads DTGVSQNPRHKITKRGQNVTFRCDPISEHNRLYWYRQTLGQGPEFLTYFQNEAQLEKSRLLSDRFSAERPKGSFSTLEIQRTEQGDSAMYLCATQIGHGYGYTFGSGTRLTVV.

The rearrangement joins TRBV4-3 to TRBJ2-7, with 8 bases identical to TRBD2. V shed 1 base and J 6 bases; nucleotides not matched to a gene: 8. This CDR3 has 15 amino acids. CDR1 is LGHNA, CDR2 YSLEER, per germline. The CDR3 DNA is TGCGCCAGCAGCCAAGGAACGGGACTAGATGTCGAGCAGTACTTC. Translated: CASSQGTGLDVEQYF.

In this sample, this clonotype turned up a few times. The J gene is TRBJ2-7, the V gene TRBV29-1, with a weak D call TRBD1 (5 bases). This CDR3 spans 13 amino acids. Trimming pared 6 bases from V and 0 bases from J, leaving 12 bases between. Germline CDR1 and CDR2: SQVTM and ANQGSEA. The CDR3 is CSVNLRDSYEQYF. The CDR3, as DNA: TGCAGCGTGAACCTCAGGGACTCCTACGAGCAGTACTTC.

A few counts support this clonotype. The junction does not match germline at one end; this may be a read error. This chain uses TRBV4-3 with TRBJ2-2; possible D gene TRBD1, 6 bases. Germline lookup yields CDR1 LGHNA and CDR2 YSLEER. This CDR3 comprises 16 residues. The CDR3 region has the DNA TGCGCCAGCAGCCAACCGCTAACAGGGAACGCCGGGGAGCTGTTTTTT. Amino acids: CASSQPLTGNAGELFF.

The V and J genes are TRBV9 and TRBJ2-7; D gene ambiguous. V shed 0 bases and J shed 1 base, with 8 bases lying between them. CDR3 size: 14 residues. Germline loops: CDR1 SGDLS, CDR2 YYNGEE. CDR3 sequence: CASSVGDNSYEQYF. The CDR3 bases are TGTGCCAGCAGCGTAGGTGACAATTCCTACGAGCAGTACTTC. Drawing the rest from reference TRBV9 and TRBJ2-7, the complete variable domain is DSGVTQTPKHLITATGQRVTLRCSPRSGDLSVYWYQQSLDQGLQFLIQYYNGEERAKGNILERFSAQQFPDLHSELNLSSLELGDSALYFCASSVGDNSYEQYFGPGTRLTVT.

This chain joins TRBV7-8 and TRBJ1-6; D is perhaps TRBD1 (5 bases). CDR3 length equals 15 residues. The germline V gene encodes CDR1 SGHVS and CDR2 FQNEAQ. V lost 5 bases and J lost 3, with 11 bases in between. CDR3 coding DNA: TGTGCCAGCAGCAAATCGACAGTCTATAATTCACCCCTCCACTTT. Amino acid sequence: CASSKSTVYNSPLHF. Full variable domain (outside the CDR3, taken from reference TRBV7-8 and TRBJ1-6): GAGVSQSPRYKVAKRGQDVALRCDPISGHVSLFWYQQALGQGPEFLTYFQNEAQLDKSGLPSDRFFAERPEGSVSTLKIQRTQQEDSAVYLCASSKSTVYNSPLHFGNGTRLTVT.

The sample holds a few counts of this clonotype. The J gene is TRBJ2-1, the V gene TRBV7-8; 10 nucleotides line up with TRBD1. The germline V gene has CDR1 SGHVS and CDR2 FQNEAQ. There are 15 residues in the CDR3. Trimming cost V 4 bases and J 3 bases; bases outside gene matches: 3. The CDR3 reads CASSYGTGDYNEQFF. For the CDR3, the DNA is TGTGCCAGCAGCTACGGGACAGGGGACTACAATGAGCAGTTCTTC.

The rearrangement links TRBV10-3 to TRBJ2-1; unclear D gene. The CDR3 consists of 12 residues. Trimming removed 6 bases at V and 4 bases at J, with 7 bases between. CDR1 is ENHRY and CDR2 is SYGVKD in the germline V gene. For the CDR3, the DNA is TGTGCCATCAGGGACCATTACAATGAGCAGTTCTTC. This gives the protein CAIRDHYNEQFF.

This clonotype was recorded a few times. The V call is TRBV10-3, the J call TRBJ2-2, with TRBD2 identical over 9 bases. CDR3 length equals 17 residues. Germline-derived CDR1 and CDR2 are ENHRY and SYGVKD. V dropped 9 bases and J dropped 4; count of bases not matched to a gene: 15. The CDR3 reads CAIQGTPAGGGTGELFF. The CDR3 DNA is TGTGCCATACAGGGAACCCCAGCGGGAGGAGGCACCGGGGAGCTGTTTTTT.

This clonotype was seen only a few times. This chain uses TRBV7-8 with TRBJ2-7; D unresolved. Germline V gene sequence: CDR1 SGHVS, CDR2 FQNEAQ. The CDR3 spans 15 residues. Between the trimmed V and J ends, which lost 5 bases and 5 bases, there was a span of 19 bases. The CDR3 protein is CASSPSVSREDEQYF. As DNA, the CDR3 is TGTGCCAGCAGCCCTTCGGTCTCCCGAGAGGACGAGCAGTACTTC.

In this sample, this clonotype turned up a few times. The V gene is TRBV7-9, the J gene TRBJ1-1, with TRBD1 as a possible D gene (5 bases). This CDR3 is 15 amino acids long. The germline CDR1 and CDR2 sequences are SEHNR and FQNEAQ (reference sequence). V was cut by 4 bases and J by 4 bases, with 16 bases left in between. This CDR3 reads CASSYASSGGTEAFF. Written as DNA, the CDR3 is TGTGCCAGCAGCTACGCGAGCAGCGGGGGCACTGAAGCTTTCTTT.

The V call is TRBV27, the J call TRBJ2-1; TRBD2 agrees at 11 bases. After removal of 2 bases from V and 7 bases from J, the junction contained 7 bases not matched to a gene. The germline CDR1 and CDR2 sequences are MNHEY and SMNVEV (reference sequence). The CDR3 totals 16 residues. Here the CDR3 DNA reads TGTGCCAGCAGTTTAGTGACTAGCGGGATATATAATGAGCAGTTCTTC. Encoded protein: CASSLVTSGIYNEQFF.

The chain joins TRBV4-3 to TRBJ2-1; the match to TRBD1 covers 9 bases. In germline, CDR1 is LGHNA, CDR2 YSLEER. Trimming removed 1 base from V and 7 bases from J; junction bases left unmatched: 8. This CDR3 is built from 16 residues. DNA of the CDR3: TGCGCCAGCAGCCAAGGGGGACAGGGTCCGGAGAATGAGCAGTTCTTC. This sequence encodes CASSQGGQGPENEQFF.

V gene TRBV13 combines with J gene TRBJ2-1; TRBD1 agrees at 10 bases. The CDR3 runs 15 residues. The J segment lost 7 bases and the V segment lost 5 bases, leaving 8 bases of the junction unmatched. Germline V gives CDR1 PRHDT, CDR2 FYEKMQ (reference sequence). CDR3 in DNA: TGTGCCAGCAGCCACCGGGACAGGGGAAGGAATGAGCAGTTCTTC. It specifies CASSHRDRGRNEQFF.

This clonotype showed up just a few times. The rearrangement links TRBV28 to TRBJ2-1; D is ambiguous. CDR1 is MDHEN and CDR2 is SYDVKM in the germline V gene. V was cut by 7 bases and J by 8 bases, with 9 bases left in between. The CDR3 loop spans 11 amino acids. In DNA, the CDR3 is TGTGCCAGCAAAGGCACCTATGAGCAGTTCTTC. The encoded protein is CASKGTYEQFF.

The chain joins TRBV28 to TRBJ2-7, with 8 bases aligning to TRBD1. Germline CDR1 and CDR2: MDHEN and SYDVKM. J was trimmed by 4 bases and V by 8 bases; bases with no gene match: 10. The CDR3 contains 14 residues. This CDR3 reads CASGHTRGRYEQYF. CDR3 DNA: TGTGCCAGCGGCCACACCAGGGGGCGGTACGAGCAGTACTTC.

The CDR3 region is CAADTSGPYNEQFF. The CDR3 bases are TGTGCCGCAGATACTAGCGGGCCCTACAATGAGCAGTTCTTC. The rearrangement uses TRBV2 and TRBJ2-1; 9 positions agree with TRBD2. The junction had 7 bases not matched to a gene; V was cut back by 11 bases and J by 2 bases. Germline V lookup: CDR1 SNHLY, CDR2 FYNNEI. This CDR3 has 14 residues.

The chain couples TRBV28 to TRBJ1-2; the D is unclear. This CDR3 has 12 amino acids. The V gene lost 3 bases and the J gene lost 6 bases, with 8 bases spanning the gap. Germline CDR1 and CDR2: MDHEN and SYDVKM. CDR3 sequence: CASSLIGDGYTF. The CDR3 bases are TGTGCCAGCAGTTTGATCGGAGATGGCTACACCTTC.